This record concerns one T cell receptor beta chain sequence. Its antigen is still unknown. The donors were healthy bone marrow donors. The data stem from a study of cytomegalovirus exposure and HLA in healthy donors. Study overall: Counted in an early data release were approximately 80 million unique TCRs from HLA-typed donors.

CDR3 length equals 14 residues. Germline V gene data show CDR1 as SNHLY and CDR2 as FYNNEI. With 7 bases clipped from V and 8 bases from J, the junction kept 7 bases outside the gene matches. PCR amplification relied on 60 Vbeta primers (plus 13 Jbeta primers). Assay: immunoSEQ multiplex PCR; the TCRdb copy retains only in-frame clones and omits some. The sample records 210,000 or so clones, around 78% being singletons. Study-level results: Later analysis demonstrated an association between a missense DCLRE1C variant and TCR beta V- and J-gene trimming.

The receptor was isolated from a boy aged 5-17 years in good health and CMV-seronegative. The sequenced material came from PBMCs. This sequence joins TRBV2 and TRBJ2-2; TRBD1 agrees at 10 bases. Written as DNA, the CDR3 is TGTGCCAGCATCCCGGGACAGGGGAATGGGGAGCTGTTTTTT. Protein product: CASIPGQGNGELFF.